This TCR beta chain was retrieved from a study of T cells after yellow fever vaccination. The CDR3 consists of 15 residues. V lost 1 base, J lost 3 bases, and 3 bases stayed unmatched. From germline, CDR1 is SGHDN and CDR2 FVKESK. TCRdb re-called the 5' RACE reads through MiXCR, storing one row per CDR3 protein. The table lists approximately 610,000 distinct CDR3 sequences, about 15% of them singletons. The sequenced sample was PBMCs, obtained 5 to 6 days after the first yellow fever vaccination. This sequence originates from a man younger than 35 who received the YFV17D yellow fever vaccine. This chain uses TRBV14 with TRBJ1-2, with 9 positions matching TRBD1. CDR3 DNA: TGTGCCAGCAGCCAAGTGGGACAGGGTGACTATGGCTACACCTTC. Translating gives CASSQVGQGDYGYTF. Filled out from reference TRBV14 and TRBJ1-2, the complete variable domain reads EAGVTQFPSHSVIEKGQTVTLRCDPISGHDNLYWYRRVMGKEIKFLLHFVKESKQDESGMPNNRFLAERTGGTYSTLKVQPAELEDSGVYFCASSQVGQGDYGYTFGSGTRLTVV.